This TCR beta chain emerged from a study of blood T cell repertoires in COVID-19 (dated by TCRdb to 2018 to 2021). About the investigation overall: Collaborator samples came from the United States, Italy and Spain and covered acute and convalescent phases of COVID-19. The material from the prospective study consisted of cDNA or gDNA derived from T cells, B-cell-depleted T cells, or PBMCs. Deeply sampled blood TCRbeta repertoires from subjects exposed to, actively infected with, or recovered from COVID-19 were included in the dataset. A freely available public database, intended as a resource for researchers studying the immune response to SARS-CoV-2, is where the repertoires were released. Samples came from the ongoing ImmuneRACE study (first 160 participants) plus 1,254 subjects from 6 global collaborators. The sample metadata nearly always contained a de-identified subject ID, COVID-19 status, age in years and sex. Where available, HLA class I and class II types were taken from metadata supplied by the sample provider and were not determined by assay-based typing. What the authors observed across the whole study: The quantity of clinical and demographic metadata differed by source and by participant and was supplied without curation.

Another Seattle source contributed samples from volunteer blood donors who had recovered from COVID-19. Collaborating institutions collected whole blood in K2EDTA tubes following their own protocols. For TCRbeta analysis, collaborator samples were shipped as frozen whole blood, as isolated PBMCs, or as DNA extracted from either sample type. TCRbeta CDR3 regions were amplified from genomic DNA using the immunoSEQ Assay, a bias-controlled multiplex PCR. The authors processed their data as follows. The number of nucleated cells in each sample was estimated from the amplification of reference gene primers within the assay. Sequence reads were collapsed and filtered to measure the absolute abundance of every unique TCRbeta CDR3 rearrangement. For each sample, productive Simpson clonality was calculated as the square root of Simpson's diversity index across productive rearrangements. In its TCRdb copy, this immuneACCESS table keeps in-frame sequences only and misses some clones. Where compared with another copy, unresolved V genes explain less than half of these, and the others have no known cause. V and J calls and clone size are as listed in that table; D and trimming were resolved from the DNA. The sample records 200,000 to 250,000 clones, about nine tenths of which are singletons. The ten top clones hold 2.2% of the sample.

Deletion took 2 bases off V and 0 bases off J, with a span of 13 bases between the germline ends. The CDR3 contains 16 residues, cysteine and phenylalanine counted. Only the CDR3 portion is preserved as DNA: 48 bases, with reading frame beginning at the first base. The germline V gene supplies CDR1 KGHSH and CDR2 LQKENI. Comments on this clone: No cognate antigen has been identified for it. No base quality values were provided; no much bigger clone lies one nucleotide off.

The sequence joins TRBV18 to TRBJ1-2; the D gene cannot be named for sure. This TCR was recovered from a man aged 30 to 39 who had recovered from COVID-19. Sequencing used peripheral blood. This receptor carries the CDR3 CASSPVTGNSNYGYTF. DNA sequence: TGTGCCAGCTCACCAGTAACGGGGAACTCTAACTATGGCTACACCTTC.